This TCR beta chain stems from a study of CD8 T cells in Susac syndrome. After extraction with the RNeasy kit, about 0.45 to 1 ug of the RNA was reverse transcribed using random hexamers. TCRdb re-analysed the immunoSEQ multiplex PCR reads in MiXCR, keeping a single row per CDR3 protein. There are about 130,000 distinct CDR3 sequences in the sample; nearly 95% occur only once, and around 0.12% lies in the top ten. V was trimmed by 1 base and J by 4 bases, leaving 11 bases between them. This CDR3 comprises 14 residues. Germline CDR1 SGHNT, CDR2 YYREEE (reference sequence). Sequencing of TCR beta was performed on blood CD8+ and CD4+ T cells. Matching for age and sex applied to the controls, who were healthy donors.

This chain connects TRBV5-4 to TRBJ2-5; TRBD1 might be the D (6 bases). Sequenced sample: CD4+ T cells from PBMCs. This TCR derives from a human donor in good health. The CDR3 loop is CASSLPTGTETQYF. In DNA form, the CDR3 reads TGTGCCAGCAGCTTGCCCACAGGGACAGAGACCCAGTACTTC.